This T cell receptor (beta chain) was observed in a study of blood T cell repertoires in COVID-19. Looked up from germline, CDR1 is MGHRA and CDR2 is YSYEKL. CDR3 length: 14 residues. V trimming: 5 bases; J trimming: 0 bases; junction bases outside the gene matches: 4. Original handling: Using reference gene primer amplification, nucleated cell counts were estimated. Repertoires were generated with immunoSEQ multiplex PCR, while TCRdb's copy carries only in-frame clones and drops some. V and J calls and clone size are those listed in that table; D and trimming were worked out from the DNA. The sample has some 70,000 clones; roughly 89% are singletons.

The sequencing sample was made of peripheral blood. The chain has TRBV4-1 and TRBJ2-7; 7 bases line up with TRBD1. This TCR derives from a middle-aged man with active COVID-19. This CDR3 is CASSMGQNSYEQYF. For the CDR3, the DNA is TGCGCCAGCAGCATGGGACAGAACTCCTACGAGCAGTACTTC.